Listed here is a single T cell receptor (beta chain). Donors had localized lung adenocarcinoma, a non-small cell lung cancer. Each CDR3 protein is one row after TCRdb ran MiXCR on the PCR reads. This table has 9,200 or so distinct CDR3 sequences, roughly 49% appearing once. The sample comes from a study of CD4 and CD8 cells across lung adenocarcinoma regions. This CDR3 comprises 14 residues. Germline lookup yields CDR1 MNHEY and CDR2 SMNVEV (reference sequence). This sequence was found in a female donor with lung adenocarcinoma. The CD4 and CD8 labels of this study may be unreliable. The specimen sequenced was CD8+ T cells from the margin of a lung tumor. The J gene is TRBJ2-1, the V gene TRBV27; no clear D gene. Matching the DNA end better, TRBJ2-7 makes the J call doubtful. This chain's CDR3 is CASSVAKSSYEQYF. In DNA, the CDR3 is TGTGCCAGCAGTGTAGCCAAGAGTTCGTACGAGCAGTACTTC.